This paragraph covers one T cell receptor (beta chain) sequence. There are a few counts of this clonotype. Its target antigen remains unknown. The input lacks base qualities; no much larger clone sits a single base away. The data belong to a study of response to subunit inactivated influenza vaccine (dated by TCRdb to the late 2010s). Regarding the study in general: Deep quantitative T cell receptor repertoire profiling was used in the study to track responses to a trivalent subunit inactivated influenza vaccine. On the study overall, not on this receptor specifically: It was suggested by the authors that each seasonal influenza vaccination may recruit only a limited number of new T cells.

From the germline V gene, CDR1 is MDHEN and CDR2 is SYDVKM. The CDR3 goes from the cysteine to the phenylalanine over 13 residues. Only CDR3 DNA remains: 39 bases, in frame from the first base. The V end loses 3 bases and the J end loses 6 bases, and a stretch of 12 bases separates them. The library came from RT-PCR. The listed sequencing device is Illumina HiSeq 2500. The raw public data were reprocessed by TCRdb itself: fastp quality trimming at Q25, MiXCR clonotype calling, in-frame beta chains only. When rows share a CDR3 protein, they turn into one entry using the most common DNA and genes. In all, the sample holds 500,000 to 700,000 distinct CDR3 sequences, and approximately 24% of those were seen once. The ten largest clones represent 2.8% of the sample. The data also belong to a second study, concerning T cells expressing NK-cell markers. The second study, in turn, reports: TCR beta cDNA libraries were made by 5'RACE template switching that added a universal primer site and unique molecular identifiers. TCR beta-chain repertoires were profiled in sorted CD3+CD56+NKG2C+, CD3+CD56+NKG2C- and CD3+CD56-NKG2C+ T-cell subsets from about 8 donors. Seven of the eight sequenced donors were HCMV-seropositive and one was HCMV-seronegative. In several experiments an anti-gammadeltaTCR antibody was added to restrict sorting to alphabetaTCR-expressing T cells. In a handful of donors, the dominant CD3+CD56+NKG2C+ clonotypes ranked among the top 10 CD8+ clonotypes, making up 1.0-7.0% of CD8+ T cells. Those dominant clonotypes were again the most abundant among CD3+CD56-NKG2C+ cells in a few donors, at about 28.3-65%. Whether the expanded NKG2C-expressing T cell clones were specific for HCMV antigens remained unclear. Randomly selected healthy volunteers, three men and five women, were used as the eight sequenced donors. HCMV serostatus was determined by detecting HCMV-specific IgG in serum with a commercial ELISA kit. Peripheral blood mononuclear cells were isolated from blood by Ficoll density gradient centrifugation. CD4+ and CD8+ T cells were isolated from PBMC by magnetic immunoseparation with Miltenyi isolation kits. Priming for cDNA synthesis came from the TCR beta constant segment, and two successive PCR amplification steps followed. The libraries were sequenced on Illumina HiSeq 2000/2500, MiSeq or NextSeq, producing 2 x 150 bp reads. MIGEC was used to demultiplex reads and group reads by UMI, and MiTCR was used to assemble and quantify clonotypes. To remove erroneous sequences, TCR cDNA sequences were retained only when supported by two or more reads. The tcR package was used for downstream repertoire analysis, and clonotypes were matched between fractions using CDR3 nucleotide sequence together with V segment. Antigen specificity was annotated against VDJdb with VDJmatch, allowing one amino acid substitution in CDR3.

The chain joins TRBV28 to TRBJ2-7; confidence is insufficient to name the D gene. The clonotype comes from a man in his fifties or sixties who received an inactivated influenza vaccine. Donor details come from another sample of the same person, matched by shared clones. The sequences come from CD4+ T cells sorted from PBMCs, collected about 13 days after vaccination. The CDR3 region has the sequence CASSLNRALEQYF. The DNA sequence is as follows: TGTGCCAGCAGTTTGAACCGGGCGCTCGAGCAGTACTTC.